The table lists the clone carrying this T cell receptor (beta chain) with a few counts. V dropped 10 bases and J dropped 7 bases, with 17 bases sitting between them. CDR1 is ENHRY and CDR2 is SYGVKD in the germline V gene. There are 13 residues in the CDR3. Assay used: immunoSEQ multiplex PCR; TCRdb lists only in-frame clones, some missing. The repertoire holds 89,000 or so clones, with under 95% as singletons. This sample stems from a study of OX40 agonist ivuxolimab in advanced cancers. The origin of this receptor is an adult with an advanced solid tumor such as melanoma, head and neck, liver or kidney cancer. Specimen: CD4+ or CD8+ T cells sorted from blood, collected in a trial of the OX40 agonist ivuxolimab. The chain uses TRBV10-3 and TRBJ1-5; a possible D gene is TRBD1 (6 bases). The CDR3 nucleotides are TGTGCCACCGCGAACAACAGGGACCAGCCCCAGCATTTT. Translating gives CATANNRDQPQHF.